A single T cell receptor (beta chain) is shown here with its context. Its antigen is not identified. These data come from a study of cytomegalovirus exposure and HLA in healthy donors. Study as a whole: Genetic ancestry analysis placed around four fifths of the 350 to 500 donors that were genotyped in the Caucasian-associated cluster. Study-level results: The presence/absence work took it that sequencing depth was about the same across donors. Likely technical artifact: a cluster of highly shared sequence variants. Confirmation was obtained in vitro that three CMV-associated chains are specific for CMV antigens.

The PCR contained 60 Vbeta and 13 Jbeta primers. Clones were sequenced by immunoSEQ multiplex PCR, and TCRdb holds only the in-frame ones, with some missing. This table has around 170,000 clones, around four fifths appearing once. The receptor comes from a woman aged 45 to 65 in good health and CMV-seropositive. Sequenced material: PBMCs.

The DNA for the CDR3 is TGCAGCGTTGATGGGTTTTTCGGCGGGAAATACAATGAGCAGTTCTTC. It specifies CSVDGFFGGKYNEQFF. This chain uses TRBV29-1 with TRBJ2-1, with a tentative D call TRBD2 (6 bases). This CDR3 is built from 16 residues. Germline V CDR1 and CDR2: SQVTM, ANQGSEA. V lost 3 bases to trimming and J lost 4 bases, with 19 bases between them.